This T cell receptor beta chain was recovered during a study of blood T cells in healthy people across ages. Study outcomes and limitations: Unknown CMV status may confound age-related changes in expanded clones.

This CDR3 region has 13 residues. Germline CDR1 and CDR2: MGHRA and YSYEKL. Trimming took 3 bases from V and 5 from J, leaving 8 bases between them. PCR was performed a second time for about 6 to 12 cycles using a sample-barcoded 5' primer and a J-beta primer mix. Each cDNA molecule received a tag from a template-switch adaptor that had 12 random nucleotides. MiXCR, applied by TCRdb to the 5' RACE reads, yields one record per CDR3 protein. The table lists roughly 800,000 distinct CDR3 sequences, around 36% of them singletons. Details on this clonotype: The antigen is undetermined.

Sequencing used blood. The V and J genes are TRBV4-1 and TRBJ1-5; the D is unclear. The TCR originated in a man aged 18 to 29 in good health. DNA of the CDR3: TGCGCCAGCAGCCACGTCGGTTATCAGCCCCAGCATTTT. Amino acid sequence: CASSHVGYQPQHF.